This T cell receptor (beta chain) was sequenced during a study of shared clonotypes between healthy human individuals. The length of the CDR3 is 13 residues. Deletions cut 5 bases from V and 8 bases from J, with 13 bases between. Germline-derived CDR1 and CDR2 are LNHNV and YYDKDF (reference sequence). Whole-study findings and limits: All-four-donor shared clonotypes had higher generation probabilities than non-shared clonotypes did.

About this clone itself: Its antigen is not known.

The DNA input per sorted-subset replicate PCR was 150 to 200 ng, corresponding to around 28,000 T cell genomes. TCRdb's copy holds only in-frame clones and misses some; the assay was immunoSEQ multiplex PCR. The repertoire holds a few hundred thousand clones, with roughly 97% as singletons. Source material: naive CD4+ T cells sorted from blood. Indicated subset: CD45RA+ positively selected. The source is a woman aged 30 to 39 in good health. The rearrangement uses TRBV15 and TRBJ2-1; D is unresolved. The chain's CDR3 is CATSASQAHEQFF. In DNA form, the CDR3 reads TGTGCCACCAGCGCGTCCCAGGCGCATGAGCAGTTCTTC.